Below are 13 T cell receptor beta chains sequenced from a single sample in a study of blood T cell repertoires in COVID-19. Profiling relied on immunoSEQ multiplex PCR, and the TCRdb table lists in-frame clones only, not all of them. The profile covers about 330,000 clones, with about 86% appearing a single time and 0.95% to 1.5% taken by the ten largest. The sample taken for sequencing was peripheral blood. These receptors all come from a woman between 45 and 60 years old with acute or convalescent COVID-19.

This clone has only one observation. The chain uses TRBV2 and TRBJ2-5; the match to TRBD2 covers 9 bases. V lost 6 bases to trimming and J lost 5 bases; unmatched junction nucleotides: 10. The CDR3 has 15 amino acids. CDR1 SNHLY and CDR2 FYNNEI come from the germline V gene. This chain's CDR3 is CASRGRAGGGETQYF. In nucleotides, the CDR3 is TGTGCCAGCAGGGGTAGAGCGGGGGGCGGGGAGACCCAGTACTTC.

V usage is TRBV6-5 and J usage is TRBJ1-2, with a possible D match to TRBD1 (5 bases). The CDR3 runs to 15 residues. Trimming shortened V by 4 bases and J by 7 bases, and 19 bases separated the two germline ends. Looked up from germline, CDR1 is MNHEY and CDR2 is SVGAGI. In DNA form, the CDR3 reads TGTGCCAGCAGTTCCTGGGGGGAGGCCAGGTCTGGCTACACCTTC. This translates into CASSSWGEARSGYTF.

The chain links TRBV3-1 (or the pseudogene TRBV3-2) to TRBJ2-6; D not certain. The CDR3 spans 14 residues. Trimming stripped 4 bases from V and 0 bases from J, with 4 bases between. Looked up from germline, CDR1 is LGHDT and CDR2 is YNNKEL (reference sequence). CDR3 sequence reads: CASSLSSGANVLTF. The CDR3 nucleotides are TGTGCCAGCAGCCTCAGCTCTGGGGCCAACGTCCTGACTTTC.

The chain links TRBV6-6 to TRBJ2-7, with 7 positions matching TRBD1. With V trimmed by 7 bases and J by 3 bases, 9 bases remained unmatched. This CDR3 has 14 residues. Germline assignment: CDR1 MNHNY and CDR2 SVGAGI (reference sequence). The CDR3 coding sequence is TGTGCCAGCAACCTACAGGGGCCTGACTACGAGCAGTACTTC. This encodes CASNLQGPDYEQYF.

The chain carries TRBV5-6 and TRBJ1-1, with D unresolved. The CDR3 has 18 residues. Germline CDR1 is SGHDT and CDR2 is YYEEEE. Trimming took off 0 bases at V and 1 base at J, with 19 bases between the two ends. CDR3 region: CASSLDRLRVIGNTEAFF. CDR3 nucleotides: TGTGCCAGCAGCTTGGACCGGCTGAGGGTTATAGGGAACACTGAAGCTTTCTTT.

The rearrangement links TRBV7-2 to TRBJ1-5; D remains unclear. Germline assignment: CDR1 SGHTA and CDR2 FQGNSA. V lost 3 bases and J lost 4, with 7 bases in between. This CDR3 contains 13 residues. The CDR3 DNA sequence: TGTGCCAGCAGCTTCTACCTAAATCAGCCCCAGCATTTT. The encoded protein is CASSFYLNQPQHF.

The chain uses TRBV7-6 and TRBJ2-3, with D uncertain. Germline CDR1 is SGHVS and CDR2 is FNYEAQ. This CDR3 has 12 residues. The V gene lost 3 bases and the J gene lost 4 bases, with 5 bases spanning the gap. CDR3 loop: CASSFRADTQYF. The CDR3 coding sequence is TGTGCCAGCAGCTTTAGAGCAGATACGCAGTATTTT.

The rearrangement links TRBV12-3 or TRBV12-4 to TRBJ2-7; perhaps TRBD1 as D (5 bases). The ends were cut back, 6 bases at V and 1 base at J, with 7 bases in the middle. This CDR3 is 12 amino acids long. The CDR3 DNA reads as TGTGCCAGCAGCCGACAGTCCTACGAGCAGTACTTC. This codes for CASSRQSYEQYF.

This chain uses TRBV5-4 with TRBJ1-3, with D possibly TRBD1 on 6 matching bases. The CDR3 runs 14 residues. The V gene lost 3 bases and the J gene lost 2 bases, with 9 bases spanning the gap. Germline loops: CDR1 SGHNT, CDR2 YYREEE (reference sequence). This CDR3 reads CASSSYRAGNTIYF. The CDR3 nucleotides are TGTGCCAGCAGCTCCTACAGGGCTGGAAACACCATATATTTT.

The V gene is TRBV19, the J gene TRBJ1-5; no reliable D call. Germline V gene sequence: CDR1 LNHDA, CDR2 SQIVND (reference sequence). Trimming stripped 7 bases from V and 0 bases from J, with 16 bases between. This CDR3 contains 16 residues. CDR3 amino acids: CASTYLDGLSNQPQHF. The CDR3, as DNA: TGTGCCAGTACTTACCTGGACGGACTTAGCAATCAGCCCCAGCATTTT. The variable domain in full, with the rest retrieved from reference TRBV19 and TRBJ1-5, is DGGITQSPKYLFRKEGQNVTLSCEQNLNHDAMYWYRQDPGQGLRLIYYSQIVNDFQKGDIAEGYSVSREKKESFPLTVTSAQKNPTAFYLCASTYLDGLSNQPQHFGDGTRLSIL.

This clone came up once. V gene TRBV5-1 combines with J gene TRBJ2-7, with TRBD2 matching 11 bases. This CDR3 comprises 15 residues. Germline V lookup: CDR1 SGHRS, CDR2 YFSETQ. J lost 6 bases, V lost 0 bases, and 5 bases had no gene match. The chain's CDR3 is CASSLGTSGFAEQYF. In DNA, the CDR3 is TGCGCCAGCAGCTTGGGGACTAGCGGGTTCGCCGAGCAGTACTTC.

The rearrangement links TRBV7-3 to TRBJ1-1, with 7 bases matching TRBD1. Germline V lookup: CDR1 SGHTA, CDR2 FQGTGA. V was pared by 4 bases and J by 4 bases, with 12 bases of the junction left unmatched. The CDR3 has 16 residues. The CDR3 DNA reads TGTGCCAGCAGCTCCCTGGGCAGGGGGACGGGCACTGAAGCTTTCTTT. This codes for CASSSLGRGTGTEAFF.

The chain joins TRBV5-4 to TRBJ2-4; a weak D match, TRBD1 (5 bases). CDR1 is SGHNT and CDR2 is YYREEE in the germline V gene (reference sequence). The CDR3 covers 16 residues. Trimming cost V 0 bases and J 5 bases, with 15 bases left between them. In DNA form, the CDR3 reads TGTGCCAGCAGCTTGGATCCGACAGTCAGACAAAACATTCAGTACTTC. Its translation is CASSLDPTVRQNIQYF.